The 21 T cell receptor beta chains reported below all come from one sample, sequenced in a study of T cells expressing NK-cell markers. After re-calling the 5' RACE reads, TCRdb lists one entry per CDR3 protein, DNA absent. The sample holds around 180,000 distinct CDR3 sequences. The sequenced sample consisted of blood T cells: a sorted CD56 or NKG2C T cell subset, CD4+ or CD8+ T cells, or bulk PBMC T cells (not recorded which). These receptors were collected from a man aged 18-69 years in good health.

The chain couples TRBV6-1 to TRBJ2-5; there is no DNA to check the TCRdb D call of TRBD1. Looked up from germline, CDR1 is MNHNS and CDR2 is SASEGT. The CDR3 is 15 amino acids. CDR3 amino acids: CASSDNPGGGETQYF.

This CDR3 reads CASSSLAGVSDTQYF. The V gene is TRBV7-9, the J gene TRBJ2-3; the D call of TRBD2 rests on TCRdb alone, since no DNA is present to check it. This CDR3 spans 15 amino acids. Germline lookup yields CDR1 SEHNR and CDR2 FQNEAQ (reference sequence).

This sequence joins TRBV11-1 and TRBJ2-2; there is no DNA to check the TCRdb D call of TRBD1. The CDR3 length is 19 residues. The germline gives CDR1 SGHAT, CDR2 FQDESV (reference sequence). The CDR3 sequence: CASSLGTIGQGENTGELFF.

This chain joins TRBV6-1 and TRBJ1-2; TCRdb outputs TRBD1, but without DNA this stays unchecked. In germline, CDR1 is MNHNS, CDR2 SASEGT. This CDR3 contains 13 residues. CDR3 region: CASSAGGNYGYTF.

The chain links TRBV28 to TRBJ1-5; the D call from TCRdb, TRBD1, cannot be confirmed without DNA. The CDR3 loop spans 14 amino acids. Germline CDR1 is MDHEN and CDR2 is SYDVKM. The CDR3 is CAAGTGYSNQPQHF.

The rearrangement joins TRBV5-1 to TRBJ1-1; the D gene TCRdb calls, TRBD1, cannot be checked with no DNA. CDR1 is SGHRS, CDR2 YFSETQ, per germline. The CDR3 runs to 14 residues. The chain's CDR3 is CASRGTATNTEAFF.

The V call is TRBV9, the J call TRBJ1-4. This CDR3 comprises 15 residues. Germline CDR1 SGDLS, CDR2 YYNGEE. Here the CDR3 reads CASSYGRSNNEKLFF.

The chain combines TRBV13 with TRBJ1-4; the TCRdb call, TRBD1, lacks DNA for checking. Per the germline V gene, CDR1 is PRHDT and CDR2 is FYEKMQ (reference sequence). The CDR3 is made up of 15 amino acids. CDR3 in amino acids: CASSRRSGELEKLFF. The full variable domain, its missing parts supplied by reference TRBV13 and TRBJ1-4, is AAGVIQSPRHLIKEKRETATLKCYPIPRHDTVYWYQQGPGQDPQFLISFYEKMQSDKGSIPDRFSAQQFSDYHSELNMSSLELGDSALYFCASSRRSGELEKLFFGSGTQLSVL.

The chain has TRBV13 and TRBJ1-2; TCRdb indicates TRBD1, and absent DNA this call remains unverified. This CDR3 spans 15 amino acids. Germline-derived CDR1 and CDR2 are PRHDT and FYEKMQ (reference sequence). The CDR3 is CASNARRDRGDGYTF.

The V and J genes are TRBV5-6 and TRBJ2-5. Looked up from germline, CDR1 is SGHDT and CDR2 is YYEEEE. The CDR3 runs to 14 residues. CDR3: CASSLVDYQETQYF.

The gene calls are TRBV28 and TRBJ2-3; TCRdb picks TRBD2, but there is no DNA to check that call. Germline values: CDR1 MDHEN, CDR2 SYDVKM. The CDR3 is made up of 16 amino acids. This CDR3 is CASSLSSGGITDTQYF.

This chain uses TRBV3-1 with TRBJ1-5. The CDR3 sequence is 12 residues long. CDR1 is LGHDT and CDR2 is YNNKEL in the germline V gene (reference sequence). CDR3 in amino acids: CASSHPDQPQHF.

The chain has TRBV5-1 and TRBJ1-1; no DNA is available, so the TRBD1 call from TCRdb remains unchecked. Germline assignment: CDR1 SGHRS and CDR2 YFSETQ. The CDR3 has 17 residues. The chain's CDR3 is CASSDPGQSFMNTEAFF.

The chain has TRBV13 and TRBJ2-3; the TRBD1 assignment by TCRdb is unverifiable without DNA. The CDR3 extends over 16 amino acids. Germline assignment: CDR1 PRHDT and CDR2 FYEKMQ (reference sequence). The CDR3 sequence is CASSSRGQAAVDTQYF.

CDR3 protein: CATSRVLPDTQYF. This rearrangement joins TRBV15 to TRBJ2-3. There are 13 residues in the CDR3. Germline CDR1 is LNHNV and CDR2 is YYDKDF (reference sequence). Full variable domain (outside the CDR3, taken from reference TRBV15 and TRBJ2-3): DAMVIQNPRYQVTQFGKPVTLSCSQTLNHNVMYWYQQKSSQAPKLLFHYYDKDFNNEADTPDNFQSRRPNTSFCFLDIRSPGLGDTAMYLCATSRVLPDTQYFGPGTRLTVL.

The chain couples TRBV27 to TRBJ2-1; TCRdb reports TRBD1, a call that lacks DNA to check it against. CDR1 is MNHEY, CDR2 SMNVEV, per germline (reference sequence). The CDR3 runs 14 residues. The CDR3 loop reads CASSLLAGANEQFF.

This chain links TRBV7-9 with TRBJ1-1; the TCRdb call, TRBD1, lacks DNA for checking. Germline V gene sequence: CDR1 SEHNR, CDR2 FQNEAQ (reference sequence). The CDR3 has 14 residues. The CDR3 sequence: CASTTTGWNTEAFF.

V usage is TRBV29-1 and J usage is TRBJ1-4. Germline CDR1 SQVTM, CDR2 ANQGSEA. The CDR3 spans 13 residues. CDR3 sequence: CSAEAGFSGKLFF.

The chain employs TRBV20-1 and TRBJ1-6; the TCRdb call, TRBD1, lacks DNA for checking. This CDR3 contains 14 residues. Looked up from germline, CDR1 is DFQATT and CDR2 is SNEGSKA (reference sequence). The CDR3 is CSAREGRGNSPLHF.

The chain links TRBV27 to TRBJ2-1. The germline V gene encodes CDR1 MNHEY and CDR2 SMNVEV (reference sequence). The CDR3 extends over 17 amino acids. CDR3 loop: CASSLSLSGATYNEQFF.

This sequence joins TRBV12-3 or TRBV12-4 and TRBJ2-1; TCRdb selects TRBD1, and the lack of DNA leaves this call unchecked. The CDR3 runs 15 residues. CDR3 loop: CASSLRGPHYNEQFF.